This section outlines one TCR beta chain sequence together with its context. Its antigen remains unidentified. It has no much larger one-base neighbor in the sample; base qualities were not kept. As encoded in the germline V gene, CDR1 is SGHTA while CDR2 is FQGNSA. Trimming takes 2 bases off V and 3 bases off J; junction bases not matched to a gene: 4. From the cysteine up to the phenylalanine, the CDR3 has a length of 14 residues. Of all the DNA, just the CDR3 is kept, 42 bases in frame from base 1. These data are taken from a study of beta chain features in type 1 diabetes listed by TCRdb under 2018. Regarding the complete study: Mean age, gender distribution, total cell number and subset yield did not differ between patients and healthy donors. Regulatory and stem cell-like memory subsets were obtained from only 8 patients and roughly 8 healthy donors, while naive and central memory subsets were obtained from all 28 donors. A total of just under 110,000,000 sorted cells were examined across all samples, and RNA yield correlated strongly with the number of cells per subset. In the study, TCRB repertoires of sorted circulating CD4+ T cell subsets from recently diagnosed type 1 diabetes patients were compared with those of matched healthy donors. Overall study results and their limits: In all four CD4+ subsets, TCRB CDR3 length was moderately but significantly shorter in type 1 diabetes patients. Shorter templates might be favored by PCR, yet because patient and control samples were amplified and corrected together, any such skew would affect both groups equally. The naive, central memory and regulatory TCRB repertoires appeared to resemble one another more closely among patients than among healthy donors. Because cDNA was sequenced instead of genomic DNA, highly expressing activated cells could be over-represented, though the groups showed no difference in activation or CD3 levels. At VDJ recombination sites, type 1 diabetes patients had fewer insertions and more deleted nucleotides, which implies abnormalities in thymic rearrangement. Because the HLA sub-analyses included only small numbers of individuals, any influence of HLA type on TCRB rearrangement was left unresolved.

The High Capacity cDNA Reverse Transcription Kit was used to reverse transcribe all of the isolated RNA, meaning that expressed TCRB transcripts were what got sequenced. Deep immunoSEQ sequencing was applied to naive, central memory and regulatory T cell samples, giving an average of roughly 3.5 million total reads per sample. After sorted cells were lysed in RLT buffer, RNA was extracted with DNase-treated RNeasy Micro or Mini kits, with the choice depending on cell number. To prevent cross-contamination, each cell subset was processed individually, whereas patient and healthy donor samples were processed jointly. Using the immunoSEQ multiplex PCR, TCRB sequences were amplified from cDNA into 87-bp fragments spanning the CDR3 region. Amplicons were sequenced on the Illumina HiSeq platform. From the authors' description of their analysis: PCR bias was corrected computationally using synthetic template baselines, and reads within Hamming distance 2 were collapsed, with unmergeable singletons discarded. Reads were aligned against IMGT so that V, D and J genes, CDR3 length and insertions or deletions at six rearrangement sites could be assigned. Clonotype counts were normalized to sorted cell number within each subset before computing true diversity and Gini coefficients with the tcR R package. Repertoire sharing was quantified using the overlap coefficient calculated on TCRB nucleotide sequences. Out-of-frame TCRB sequences from naive cells were analyzed to stand in for the pre-selection repertoire. Held by TCRdb, this immuneACCESS table contains in-frame sequences only and omits some clones. Under half of the omission traces to an unresolved V gene where checked; the cause of the rest is unknown. V, J and clone size are taken as reported in that table, and D and trimming were inferred from the DNA itself. The sample includes 900,000 or so clones, with under 20% observed a single time. 0.02% to 0.03% of the sample is in the top ten clones.

Each donor gave one peripheral blood draw, averaging approximately 120 mL, which was collected into heparinised tubes. Naive, central memory, regulatory and stem cell-like memory CD4+ T cells were sorted on a BD FACSAria II using a panel including CD45RO, CCR7, CD25, CD127, CD95 and CD27. All sorted populations exceeded 95% purity. PBMCs were separated immediately by Lymphoprep density gradient centrifugation and were stained directly, without being cultured. So that batch effects would be minimized, each experiment stained and sorted samples in pairs, pairing one healthy donor with one patient. The specimen was naive CD4+ T cells from blood. The cell subset or site label of this sample denotes: true naive CD4+ T cells. In this chain, TRBV7-2 is recombined with TRBJ2-7; 7 of the junction bases match TRBD2. The TCR was taken from a young woman in good health. The bases read TGTGCCAGCAGCTTAAGCGGGGACCTCTACGAGCAGTACTTC. The resulting protein is CASSLSGDLYEQYF.